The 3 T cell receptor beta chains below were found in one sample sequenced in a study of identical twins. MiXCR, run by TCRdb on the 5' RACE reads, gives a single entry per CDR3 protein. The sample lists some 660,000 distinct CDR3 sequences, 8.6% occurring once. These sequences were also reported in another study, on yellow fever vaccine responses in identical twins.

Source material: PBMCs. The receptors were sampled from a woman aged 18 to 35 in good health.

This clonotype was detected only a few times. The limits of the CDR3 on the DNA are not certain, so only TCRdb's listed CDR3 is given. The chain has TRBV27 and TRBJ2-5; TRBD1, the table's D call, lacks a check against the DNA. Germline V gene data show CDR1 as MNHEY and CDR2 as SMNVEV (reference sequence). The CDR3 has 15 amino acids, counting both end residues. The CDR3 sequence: CASSTSVGGQETQYF.

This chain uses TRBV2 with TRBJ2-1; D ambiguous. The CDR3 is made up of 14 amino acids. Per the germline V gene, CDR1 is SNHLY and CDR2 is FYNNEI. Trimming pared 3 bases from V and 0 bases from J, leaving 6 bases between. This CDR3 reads CASSDGASYNEQFF. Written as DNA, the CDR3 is TGTGCCAGCAGTGACGGAGCCTCCTACAATGAGCAGTTCTTC. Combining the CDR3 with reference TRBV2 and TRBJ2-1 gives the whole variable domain EPEVTQTPSHQVTQMGQEVILRCVPISNHLYFYWYRQILGQKVEFLVSFYNNEISEKSEIFDDQFSVERPDGSNFTLKIRSTKLEDSAMYFCASSDGASYNEQFFGPGTRLTVL.

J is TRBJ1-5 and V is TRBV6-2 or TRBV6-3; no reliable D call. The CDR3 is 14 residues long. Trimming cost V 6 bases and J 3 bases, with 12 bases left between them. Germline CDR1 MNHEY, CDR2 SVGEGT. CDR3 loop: CASRTPFVNQPQHF. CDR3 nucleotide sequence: TGTGCCAGCAGGACACCTTTTGTCAATCAGCCCCAGCATTTT.